This T cell receptor beta chain was captured by sequencing in a study of human versus mouse CDR3 diversity and MHC coevolution. Study observations and caveats: iCHAO1 estimated the human TCR beta repertoire at 1.5 million to 2 million clonotypes.

As regards this clone: Its antigen is not identified.

Naive CD4 T cells were sorted as CD45RO-negative, CD62L-positive. Measured with immunoSEQ multiplex PCR; TCRdb has only the in-frame clones, and not every one. The repertoire consists of roughly 80,000 clones, with 80% to 95% occurring once and the leading ten covering roughly 0.15%. With 2 bases clipped from V and 6 bases from J, the junction kept 6 bases outside the gene matches. The V gene's germline CDR1 is MNHNY and CDR2 SVGAGI (reference sequence). The CDR3 has 14 residues. This clonotype was sampled from a person aged 30 to 70 in good health. Sequences were obtained from naive CD4+ T cells from blood. The subset was: CD45RO-negative CD62L-positive naive CD4 T cells. This rearrangement joins TRBV6-6 to TRBJ2-7, with TRBD1 matching over 8 bases. CDR3 loop: CASSYPDDRGEQYF. In nucleotides, the CDR3 is TGTGCCAGCAGTTACCCTGACGACAGGGGCGAGCAGTACTTC.